This T cell receptor (beta chain) appears in the sequencing data of a study of T cells in Graves' hyperthyroidism and ophthalmopathy. Study information: Peripheral blood was secured at the point of initial diagnosis, before any treatment.

Whole-study results and caveats: Ophthalmopathy was predicted by the model a median of approximately 6.6 months ahead of onset. In the blood, most expanded thyroid clonotypes above 0.001 appeared as well.

This clonotype has only a few counts. The antigen is unknown. Regions amplified from RNA transcripts were the TCR beta CDR3 regions. Primed by the HTBI set, a first-round RT-PCR was run on the TCR CDR3. TCRdb reprocessed the multiplex PCR reads via MiXCR and lists one record per CDR3 protein. Found here are about 500,000 distinct CDR3 sequences, approximately 16% of them singletons; the top ten hold 15% to 20%. Germline values: CDR1 DFQATT, CDR2 SNEGSKA (reference sequence). This CDR3 region has 14 residues. After removal of 3 bases from V and 4 bases from J, the junction contained 5 bases not matched to a gene.

The chain has TRBV20-1 and TRBJ2-1, with 8 positions matching TRBD2. Sequencing was performed on blood. The source of this sequence is a woman aged 18 to 35 with Graves' hyperthyroidism. The CDR3 spells CSASSTSGYNEQFF. The CDR3 coding sequence is TGCAGTGCTAGTTCAACTAGCGGATACAATGAGCAGTTCTTC.